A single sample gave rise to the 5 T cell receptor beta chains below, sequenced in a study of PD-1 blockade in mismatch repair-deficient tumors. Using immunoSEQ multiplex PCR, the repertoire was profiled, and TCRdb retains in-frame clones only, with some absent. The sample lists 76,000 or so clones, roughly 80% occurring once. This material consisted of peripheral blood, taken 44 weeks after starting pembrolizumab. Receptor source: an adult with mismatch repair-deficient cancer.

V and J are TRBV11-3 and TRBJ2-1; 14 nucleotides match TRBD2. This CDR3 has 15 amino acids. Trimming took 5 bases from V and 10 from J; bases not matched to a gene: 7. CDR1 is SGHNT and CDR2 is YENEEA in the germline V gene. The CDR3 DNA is TGTGCCAGCAGCCCGGGACTAGCGGGAGTAGGAGAGCAGTTCTTC. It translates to CASSPGLAGVGEQFF.

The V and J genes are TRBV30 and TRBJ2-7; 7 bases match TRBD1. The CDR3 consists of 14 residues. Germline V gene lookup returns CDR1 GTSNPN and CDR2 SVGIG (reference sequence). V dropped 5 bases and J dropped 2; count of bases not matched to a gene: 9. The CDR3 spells CAWAIGTAAYEQYF. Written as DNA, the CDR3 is TGTGCCTGGGCAATAGGGACAGCAGCCTACGAGCAGTACTTC.

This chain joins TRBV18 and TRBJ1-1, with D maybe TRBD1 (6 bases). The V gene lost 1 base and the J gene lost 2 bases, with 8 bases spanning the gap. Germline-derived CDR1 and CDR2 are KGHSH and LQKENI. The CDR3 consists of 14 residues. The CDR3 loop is CASSPQDRNTEAFF. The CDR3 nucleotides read TGTGCCAGCTCACCACAGGACAGAAACACTGAAGCTTTCTTT.

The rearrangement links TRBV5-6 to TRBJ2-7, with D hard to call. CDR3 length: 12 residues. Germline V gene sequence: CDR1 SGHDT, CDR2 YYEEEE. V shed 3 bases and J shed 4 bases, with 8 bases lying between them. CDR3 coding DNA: TGTGCCAGCAGCTCGCAGGAGTACGAGCAGTACTTC. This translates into CASSSQEYEQYF.

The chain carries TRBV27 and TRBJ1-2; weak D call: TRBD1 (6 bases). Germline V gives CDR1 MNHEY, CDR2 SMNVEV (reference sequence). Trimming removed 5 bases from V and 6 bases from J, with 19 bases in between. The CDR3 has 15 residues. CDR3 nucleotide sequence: TGTGCCAGCAGTCCCCAAGAAGGGGGTCAAAATGGCTACACCTTC. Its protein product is CASSPQEGGQNGYTF.